Listed below are T cell receptor beta chains from one sample, sequenced in a study of blood T cell repertoires in COVID-19. Here immunoSEQ multiplex PCR was the method, and the copy in TCRdb shows in-frame clones only, minus some. The table has roughly 140,000 clones, over 70% seen once. The source material was peripheral blood. The receptors come from an older woman with acute or convalescent COVID-19. The CDR3 runs from the conserved cysteine through the conserved F or W. D genes are given only for firm matches. A row's size may be missing; if present it is once, few, many or a size class.

v_gene	abundance	d_gene	j_gene	CDR3aa	CDR3nt
TRBV29-1	.	.	TRBJ2-2	CSVRSTGRPNTGELFF	TGCAGCGTCAGATCCACGGGGAGACCTAACACCGGGGAGCTGTTTTTT
TRBV7-8	.	TRBD2	TRBJ2-6	CASSSPAPYPGGGSGANVLTF	TGTGCCAGCAGCTCCCCGGCTCCCTATCCGGGAGGAGGCTCTGGGGCCAACGTCCTGACTTTC
TRBV28	.	TRBD1	TRBJ1-2	CASSSTTGGYGYTF	TGTGCCAGCAGTTCCACAACAGGGGGCTATGGCTACACCTTC
TRBV5-1	once	TRBD2	TRBJ2-5	CASSFPTSGGLKKETQYF	TGCGCCAGCAGCTTCCCGACTAGCGGGGGGCTAAAAAAAGAGACCCAGTACTTC
TRBV14	once	TRBD2	TRBJ2-5	CASSQLADQETQYF	TGTGCCAGCAGCCAACTAGCGGACCAAGAGACCCAGTACTTC
TRBV28	.	.	TRBJ1-1	CASNPPQGLGTEAFF	TGTGCCAGCAATCCCCCCCAGGGGCTCGGAACTGAAGCTTTCTTT
TRBV5-1	.	TRBD2	TRBJ2-2	CASRGGSVTGELFF	TGCGCCAGCAGGGGCGGGAGCGTCACCGGGGAGCTGTTTTTT
TRBV24-1	.	.	TRBJ2-3	CATSDLFSTDRDTQYF	TGTGCCACCAGTGATTTGTTTTCCACAGACCGAGATACGCAGTATTTT
TRBV29-1	.	.	TRBJ2-1	CSVSRSSGSNEQFF	TGCAGCGTATCCCGATCGTCCGGGAGCAATGAGCAGTTCTTC
TRBV5-1	.	.	TRBJ2-7	CASSPGRGGKWSYEQYF	TGCGCCAGCAGCCCCGGCAGAGGAGGAAAGTGGTCCTACGAGCAGTACTTC
TRBV6-6	.	.	TRBJ2-5	CASRSRTDWNQETQYF	TGTGCCAGCAGATCCCGGACAGACTGGAACCAAGAGACCCAGTACTTC
TRBV5-1	.	.	TRBJ2-6	CASSLGPSGANVLTF	TGCGCCAGCAGCTTGGGTCCATCTGGGGCCAACGTCCTGACTTTC
TRBV12-3/TRBV12-4	few	TRBD1	TRBJ2-7	CASSFTGGEQYF	TGTGCCAGCAGTTTTACAGGGGGCGAGCAGTACTTC